This T cell receptor (beta chain) is from a study of OX40 agonist ivuxolimab in advanced cancers. In the study overall: The patients received agonistic anti-OX40 (CD134) antibody ivuxolimab. A mean age of approximately 64 years, range about 20 to 79, was recorded, and 82.7% were male.

Findings and limits, study-wide: Patients who responded partially at 0.1-3.0 mg/kg showed clonal expansion ranking among the lowest.

Sequenced by immunoSEQ multiplex PCR; TCRdb stores in-frame clones only, minus some. This sample has 86,000 or so clones; roughly 93% occur once, and the top ten carry under 3.5%. On this clone itself: Its cognate antigen is unknown.

The germline gives CDR1 MNHNY, CDR2 SVGAGI (reference sequence). Deletions cut 0 bases from V and 3 bases from J, with 6 bases between. This CDR3 is 14 amino acids long. The chain has TRBV6-6 and TRBJ2-1, with D unresolved. Sequenced here: CD4+ or CD8+ T cells sorted from blood, sampled in a trial of the OX40 agonist ivuxolimab. The TCR originated in an adult with an advanced solid tumor such as melanoma, head and neck, liver or kidney cancer. The CDR3 DNA sequence: TGTGCCAGCAGTTACTCAAGAGTCTACAATGAGCAGTTCTTC. Protein product: CASSYSRVYNEQFF.